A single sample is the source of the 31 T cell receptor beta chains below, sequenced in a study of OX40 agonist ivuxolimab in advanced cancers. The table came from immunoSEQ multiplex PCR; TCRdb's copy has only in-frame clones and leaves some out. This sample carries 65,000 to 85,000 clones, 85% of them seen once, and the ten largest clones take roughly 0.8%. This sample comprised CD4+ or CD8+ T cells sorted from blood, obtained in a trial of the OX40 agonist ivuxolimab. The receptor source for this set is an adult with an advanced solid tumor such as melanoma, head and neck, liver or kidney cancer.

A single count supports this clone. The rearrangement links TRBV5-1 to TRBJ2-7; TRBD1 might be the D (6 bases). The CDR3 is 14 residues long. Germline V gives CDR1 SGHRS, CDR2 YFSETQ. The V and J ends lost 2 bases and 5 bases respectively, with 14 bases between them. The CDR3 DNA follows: TGCGCCAGCAGCTTCACAGGGAACATCGACGAGCAGTACTTC. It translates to CASSFTGNIDEQYF.

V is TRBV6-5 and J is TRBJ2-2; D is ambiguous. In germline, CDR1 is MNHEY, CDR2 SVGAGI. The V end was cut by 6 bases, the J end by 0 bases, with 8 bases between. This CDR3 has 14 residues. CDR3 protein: CASRTTANTGELFF. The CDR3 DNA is TGTGCCAGCAGGACAACAGCGAACACCGGGGAGCTGTTTTTT.

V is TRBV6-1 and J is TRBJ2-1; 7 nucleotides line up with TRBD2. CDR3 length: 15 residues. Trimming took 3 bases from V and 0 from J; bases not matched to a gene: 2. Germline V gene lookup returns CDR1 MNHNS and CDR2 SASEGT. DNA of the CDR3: TGTGCCAGCAGTGATCGCGGGAGCTCCTACAATGAGCAGTTCTTC. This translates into CASSDRGSSYNEQFF.

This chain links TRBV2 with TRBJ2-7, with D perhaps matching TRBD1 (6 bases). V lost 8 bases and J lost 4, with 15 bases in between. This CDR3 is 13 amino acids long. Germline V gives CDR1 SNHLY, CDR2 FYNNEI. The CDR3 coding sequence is TGTGCCAGCGAGGGCCAGGGGTGGTACGAGCAGTACTTC. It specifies CASEGQGWYEQYF. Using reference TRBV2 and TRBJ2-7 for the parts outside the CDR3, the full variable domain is EPEVTQTPSHQVTQMGQEVILRCVPISNHLYFYWYRQILGQKVEFLVSFYNNEISEKSEIFDDQFSVERPDGSNFTLKIRSTKLEDSAMYFCASEGQGWYEQYFGPGTRLTVT.

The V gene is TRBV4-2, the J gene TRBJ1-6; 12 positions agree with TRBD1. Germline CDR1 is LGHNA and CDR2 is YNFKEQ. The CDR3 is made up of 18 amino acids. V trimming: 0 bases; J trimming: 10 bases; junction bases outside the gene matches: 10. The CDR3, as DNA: TGTGCCAGCAGCCAAGAGGTTGGGACAGGGGGCGCGGGATCACCCCTCCACTTT. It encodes CASSQEVGTGGAGSPLHF.

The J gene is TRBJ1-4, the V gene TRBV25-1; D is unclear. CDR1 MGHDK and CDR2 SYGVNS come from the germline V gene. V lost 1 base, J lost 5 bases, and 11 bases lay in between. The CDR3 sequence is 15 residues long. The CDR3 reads CASSELGRKNEKLFF. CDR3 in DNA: TGTGCCAGCAGTGAATTGGGCAGGAAAAATGAAAAACTGTTTTTT.

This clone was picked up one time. CDR3 sequence reads: CASSLDASQETQYF. The CDR3, as DNA: TGTGCCAGCAGCTTAGACGCCAGCCAAGAGACCCAGTACTTC. The chain couples TRBV11-3 to TRBJ2-5; D uncertain. CDR1 is SGHNT and CDR2 is YENEEA in the germline V gene. V was pared by 0 bases and J by 1 base, with 6 bases between. The length of the CDR3 is 14 residues.

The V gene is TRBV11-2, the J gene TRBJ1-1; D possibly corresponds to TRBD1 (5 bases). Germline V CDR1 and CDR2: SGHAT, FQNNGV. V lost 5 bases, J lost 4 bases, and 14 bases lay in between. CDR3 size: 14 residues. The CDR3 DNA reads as TGTGCCAGCAGCCCAGCTCTGGGGACCACTGAAGCTTTCTTT. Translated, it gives CASSPALGTTEAFF.

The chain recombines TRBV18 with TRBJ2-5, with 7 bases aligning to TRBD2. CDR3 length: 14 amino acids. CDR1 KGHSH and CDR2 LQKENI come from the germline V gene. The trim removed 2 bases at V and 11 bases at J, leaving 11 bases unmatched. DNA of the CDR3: TGTGCCAGCTCACCAGGATTGGCGGGGGATGAGCAGTACTTC. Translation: CASSPGLAGDEQYF.

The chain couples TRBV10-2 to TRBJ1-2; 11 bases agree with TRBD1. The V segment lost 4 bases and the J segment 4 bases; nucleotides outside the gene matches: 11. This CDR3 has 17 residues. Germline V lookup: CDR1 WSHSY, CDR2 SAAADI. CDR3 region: CASSARTGGARTYGYTF. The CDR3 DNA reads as TGCGCCAGCAGTGCTAGGACAGGGGGCGCGAGGACCTATGGCTACACCTTC.

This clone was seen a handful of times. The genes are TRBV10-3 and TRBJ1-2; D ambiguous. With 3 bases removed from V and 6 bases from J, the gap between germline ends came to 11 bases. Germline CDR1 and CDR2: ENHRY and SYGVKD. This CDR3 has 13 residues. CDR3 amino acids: CAISESPVNGYTF. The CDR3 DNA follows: TGTGCCATCAGTGAATCACCAGTTAATGGCTACACCTTC.

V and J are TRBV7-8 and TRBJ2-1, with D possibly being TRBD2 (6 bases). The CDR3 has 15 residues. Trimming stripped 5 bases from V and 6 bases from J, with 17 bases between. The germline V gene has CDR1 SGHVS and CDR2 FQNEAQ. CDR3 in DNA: TGTGCCAGCAGCCCCGGCGGGGTCGGGGGCAATGAGCAGTTCTTC. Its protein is CASSPGGVGGNEQFF.

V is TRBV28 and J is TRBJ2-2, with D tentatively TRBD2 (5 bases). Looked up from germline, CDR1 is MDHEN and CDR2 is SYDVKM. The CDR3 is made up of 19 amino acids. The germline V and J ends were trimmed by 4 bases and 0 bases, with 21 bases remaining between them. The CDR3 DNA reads TGTGCCAGCAGTTCTGGCCCGGGATTTTATGGGTCGAACACCGGGGAGCTGTTTTTT. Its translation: CASSSGPGFYGSNTGELFF.

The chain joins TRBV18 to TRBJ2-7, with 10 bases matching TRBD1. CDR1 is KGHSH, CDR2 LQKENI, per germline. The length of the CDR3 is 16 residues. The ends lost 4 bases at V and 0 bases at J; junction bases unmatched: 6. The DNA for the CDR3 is TGTGCCAGCTCACTGACCGGGACAGGGGCCTCCTACGAGCAGTACTTC. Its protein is CASSLTGTGASYEQYF.

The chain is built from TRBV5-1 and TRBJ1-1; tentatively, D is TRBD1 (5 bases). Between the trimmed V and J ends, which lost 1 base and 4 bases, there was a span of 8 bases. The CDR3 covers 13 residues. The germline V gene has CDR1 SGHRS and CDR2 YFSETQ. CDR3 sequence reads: CASSLQGPTEAFF. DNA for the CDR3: TGCGCCAGCAGCTTGCAGGGCCCCACTGAAGCTTTCTTT.

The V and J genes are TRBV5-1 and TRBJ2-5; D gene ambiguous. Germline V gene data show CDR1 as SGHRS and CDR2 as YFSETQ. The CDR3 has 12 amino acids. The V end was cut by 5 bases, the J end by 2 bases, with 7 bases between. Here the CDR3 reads CASSVAQETQYF. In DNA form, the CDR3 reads TGCGCCAGCAGTGTGGCTCAAGAGACCCAGTACTTC.

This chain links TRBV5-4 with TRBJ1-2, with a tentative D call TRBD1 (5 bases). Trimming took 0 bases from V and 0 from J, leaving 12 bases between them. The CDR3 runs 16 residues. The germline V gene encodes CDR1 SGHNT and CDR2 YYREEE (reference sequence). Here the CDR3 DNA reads TGTGCCAGCAGCTTGGACAGGATAACCGCTAACTATGGCTACACCTTC. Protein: CASSLDRITANYGYTF.

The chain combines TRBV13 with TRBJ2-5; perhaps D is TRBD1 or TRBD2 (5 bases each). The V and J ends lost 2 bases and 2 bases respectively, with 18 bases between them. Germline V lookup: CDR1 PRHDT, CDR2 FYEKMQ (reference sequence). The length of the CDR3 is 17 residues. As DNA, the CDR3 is TGTGCCAGCAGCTTACGGTTGGGGGTCACCCCACAAGAGACCCAGTACTTC. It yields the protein CASSLRLGVTPQETQYF.

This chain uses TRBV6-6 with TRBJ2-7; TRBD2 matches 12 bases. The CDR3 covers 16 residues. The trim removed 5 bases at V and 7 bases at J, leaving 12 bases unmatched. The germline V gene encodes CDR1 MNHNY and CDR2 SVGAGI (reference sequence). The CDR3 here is CASSHGLLAGGREQYF. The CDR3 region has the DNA TGTGCCAGCAGTCACGGGTTACTAGCGGGAGGTAGGGAGCAGTACTTC.

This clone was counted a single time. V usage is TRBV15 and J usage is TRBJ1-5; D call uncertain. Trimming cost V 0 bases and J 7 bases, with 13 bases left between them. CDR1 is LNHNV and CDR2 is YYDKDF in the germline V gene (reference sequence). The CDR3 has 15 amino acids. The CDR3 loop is CATSRDTAMGQPQHF. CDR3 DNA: TGTGCCACCAGCAGAGATACAGCCATGGGACAGCCCCAGCATTTT.

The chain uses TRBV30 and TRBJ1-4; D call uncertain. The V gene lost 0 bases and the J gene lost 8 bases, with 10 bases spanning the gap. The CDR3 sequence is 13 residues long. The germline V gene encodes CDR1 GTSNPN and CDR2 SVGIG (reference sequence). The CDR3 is CAWSVGSGEKLFF. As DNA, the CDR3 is TGTGCCTGGAGTGTAGGGTCGGGGGAAAAACTGTTTTTT.

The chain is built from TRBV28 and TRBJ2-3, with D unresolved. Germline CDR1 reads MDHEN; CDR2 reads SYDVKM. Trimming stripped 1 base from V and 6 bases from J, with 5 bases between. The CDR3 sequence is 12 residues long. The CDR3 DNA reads TGTGCCAGCAGTTTATTCGAGGATACGCAGTATTTT. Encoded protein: CASSLFEDTQYF. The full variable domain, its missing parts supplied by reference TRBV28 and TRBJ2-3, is DVKVTQSSRYLVKRTGEKVFLECVQDMDHENMFWYRQDPGLGLRLIYFSYDVKMKEKGDIPEGYSVSREKKERFSLILESASTNQTSMYLCASSLFEDTQYFGPGTRLTVL.

Here the CDR3 DNA reads TGTGCCAGCAGCTTATTACAGGTTCGGAGCTATGGCTACACCTTC. This sequence encodes CASSLLQVRSYGYTF. J is TRBJ1-2 and V is TRBV7-9; tentative D call: TRBD1 (5 bases). This CDR3 is built from 15 residues. V dropped 2 bases and J dropped 4 bases, with 14 bases sitting between them. Per germline, CDR1 SEHNR and CDR2 FQNEAQ (reference sequence).

The CDR3 nucleotides read TGTGCCACCAGCAGCCGGAAGGGAGAGACCCAGTACTTC. Encoded protein: CATSSRKGETQYF. The chain combines TRBV15 with TRBJ2-5; no clear D. The CDR3 length is 13 residues. V lost 3 bases and J lost 4, with 9 bases in between. Germline V CDR1 and CDR2: LNHNV, YYDKDF (reference sequence).

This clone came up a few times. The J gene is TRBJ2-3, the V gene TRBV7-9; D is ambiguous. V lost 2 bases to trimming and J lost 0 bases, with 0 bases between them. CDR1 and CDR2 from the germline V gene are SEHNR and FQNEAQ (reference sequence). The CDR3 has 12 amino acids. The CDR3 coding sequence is TGTGCCAGCAGCTTAAGCACAGATACGCAGTATTTT. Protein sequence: CASSLSTDTQYF.

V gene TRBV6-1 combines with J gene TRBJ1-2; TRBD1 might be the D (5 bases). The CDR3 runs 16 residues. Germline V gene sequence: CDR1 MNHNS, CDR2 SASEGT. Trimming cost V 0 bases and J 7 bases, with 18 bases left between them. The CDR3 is CASSEASSGRGRGYTF. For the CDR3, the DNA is TGTGCCAGCAGTGAAGCTTCATCTGGGAGGGGACGTGGCTACACCTTC.

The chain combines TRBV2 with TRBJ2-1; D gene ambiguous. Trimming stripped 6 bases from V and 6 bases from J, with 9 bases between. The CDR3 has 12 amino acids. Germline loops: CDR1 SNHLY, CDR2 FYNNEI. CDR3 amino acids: CASSASANEQFF. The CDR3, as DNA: TGTGCCAGCAGCGCTTCTGCCAATGAGCAGTTCTTC.

The CDR3 loop reads CASSLGRSNYGYTF. The CDR3 DNA reads as TGCGCCAGCAGCCTGGGACGGTCTAACTATGGCTACACCTTC. The V and J genes are TRBV5-1 and TRBJ1-2, with D possibly TRBD1 on 5 matching bases. V was shortened by 4 bases and J by 0 bases, with 10 bases between the two germline ends. In germline, CDR1 is SGHRS, CDR2 YFSETQ. The CDR3 loop spans 14 amino acids.

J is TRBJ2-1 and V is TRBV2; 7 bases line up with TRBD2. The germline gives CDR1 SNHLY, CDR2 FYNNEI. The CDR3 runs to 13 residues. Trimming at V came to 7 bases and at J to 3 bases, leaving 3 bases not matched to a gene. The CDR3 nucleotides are TGTGCCAGCAATGGCGGGGGCTACAATGAGCAGTTCTTC. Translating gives CASNGGGYNEQFF.

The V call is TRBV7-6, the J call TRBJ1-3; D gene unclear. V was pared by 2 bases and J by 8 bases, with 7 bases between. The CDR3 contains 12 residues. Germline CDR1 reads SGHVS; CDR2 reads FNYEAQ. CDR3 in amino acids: CASSLNRDTIYF. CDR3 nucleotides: TGTGCCAGCAGCTTAAATAGGGACACCATATATTTT.

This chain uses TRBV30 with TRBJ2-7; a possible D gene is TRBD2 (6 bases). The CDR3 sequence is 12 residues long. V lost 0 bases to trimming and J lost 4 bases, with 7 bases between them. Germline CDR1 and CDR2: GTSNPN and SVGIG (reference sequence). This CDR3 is CAWSVGGYEQYF. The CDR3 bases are TGTGCCTGGAGTGTAGGAGGGTACGAGCAGTACTTC. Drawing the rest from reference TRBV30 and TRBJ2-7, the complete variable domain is SQTIHQWPATLVQPVGSPLSLECTVEGTSNPNLYWYRQAAGRGLQLLFYSVGIGQISSEVPQNLSASRPQDRQFILSSKKLLLSDSGFYLCAWSVGGYEQYFGPGTRLTVT.